The 8 T cell receptor beta chains listed next were all sequenced from one sample in a study of T cells after yellow fever vaccination. One entry per CDR3 protein results from TCRdb running MiXCR on the 5' RACE reads. This sample yields some 500,000 distinct CDR3 sequences, of which roughly 13% are seen a single time; over 11% belongs to the top ten. The sample here was PBMCs, taken on the day of the yellow fever booster vaccination. Every receptor here comes from a man aged 30 to 45 who received the YFV17D yellow fever vaccine.

The genes are TRBV5-4 and TRBJ2-3, with D unclear. V was clipped by 5 bases and J by 3 bases, with 7 bases between them. The CDR3 runs to 12 residues. CDR1 is SGHNT, CDR2 YYREEE, per germline (reference sequence). CDR3 amino acids: CASRAETDTQYF. Written as DNA, the CDR3 is TGTGCCAGCAGGGCGGAAACAGATACGCAGTATTTT.

The chain recombines TRBV20-1 with TRBJ2-5; D is undetermined. The CDR3 has 14 amino acids. Trimming took off 0 bases at V and 3 bases at J, with 11 bases between the two ends. Per the germline V gene, CDR1 is DFQATT and CDR2 is SNEGSKA (reference sequence). The CDR3 DNA reads TGCAGTGCTAGAGATCTAACAAGGGAAGAGACCCAGTACTTC. This codes for CSARDLTREETQYF.

This chain links TRBV5-4 with TRBJ2-2; 9 positions agree with TRBD2. Trimming cost V 5 bases and J 5 bases; bases outside gene matches: 10. This CDR3 has 16 residues. Germline CDR1 SGHNT, CDR2 YYREEE (reference sequence). CDR3 in DNA: TGTGCCAGCAGAAAAGGCGGGAGGGCGGGGACCGGGGAGCTGTTTTTT. Its protein product is CASRKGGRAGTGELFF.

The V and J genes are TRBV28 and TRBJ2-5; D might be TRBD1 (5 bases). CDR1 and CDR2 (germline): MDHEN, SYDVKM. V was pared by 2 bases and J by 3 bases, with 13 bases between. The CDR3 is 15 residues long. CDR3 in amino acids: CASSLGARREETQYF. As DNA, the CDR3 is TGTGCCAGCAGTTTAGGGGCTAGAAGAGAAGAGACCCAGTACTTC.

This clonotype was counted only a few times. The chain employs TRBV7-8 and TRBJ2-2; 9 positions match TRBD2. The CDR3 consists of 19 residues. Germline CDR1 and CDR2: SGHVS and FQNEAQ. The V gene end was trimmed by 1 base and the J gene end by 2 bases; junction bases not matched to a gene: 11. CDR3 in DNA: TGTGCCAGCAGCTTAGTCTCTAGCGGGGCGTTTTATAACACCGGGGAGCTGTTTTTT. This encodes CASSLVSSGAFYNTGELFF.

This clonotype was seen a handful of times. This chain links TRBV5-5 with TRBJ1-5; TRBD1 is a possible D gene (6 bases). Trimming cost V 4 bases and J 4 bases, with 15 bases left between them. The CDR3 totals 15 residues. Germline V CDR1 and CDR2: SGHKS, YYEKEE (reference sequence). The CDR3 sequence: CASSTGGLLNQPQHF. CDR3 in DNA: TGTGCCAGCAGCACCGGGGGGCTCCTGAATCAGCCCCAGCATTTT.

J is TRBJ2-2 and V is TRBV2, with D perhaps TRBD1 (5 bases). Germline V gene sequence: CDR1 SNHLY, CDR2 FYNNEI. The V gene lost 7 bases and the J gene lost 6 bases, with 18 bases spanning the gap. The CDR3 is 15 residues long. The CDR3 DNA follows: TGTGCCAGCAACCCGCGGACAAATATCGCCGGGGAGCTGTTTTTT. This codes for CASNPRTNIAGELFF.

The V call is TRBV3-1, the J call TRBJ2-1; a weak D match, TRBD2 (5 bases). The CDR3 has 15 residues. V lost 2 bases to trimming and J lost 6 bases, with 14 bases between them. From germline, CDR1 is LGHDT and CDR2 YNNKEL (reference sequence). CDR3 in DNA: TGTGCCAGCAGCCAAAGAGGGCGGCAGGCCAATGAGCAGTTCTTC. Encoded protein: CASSQRGRQANEQFF.